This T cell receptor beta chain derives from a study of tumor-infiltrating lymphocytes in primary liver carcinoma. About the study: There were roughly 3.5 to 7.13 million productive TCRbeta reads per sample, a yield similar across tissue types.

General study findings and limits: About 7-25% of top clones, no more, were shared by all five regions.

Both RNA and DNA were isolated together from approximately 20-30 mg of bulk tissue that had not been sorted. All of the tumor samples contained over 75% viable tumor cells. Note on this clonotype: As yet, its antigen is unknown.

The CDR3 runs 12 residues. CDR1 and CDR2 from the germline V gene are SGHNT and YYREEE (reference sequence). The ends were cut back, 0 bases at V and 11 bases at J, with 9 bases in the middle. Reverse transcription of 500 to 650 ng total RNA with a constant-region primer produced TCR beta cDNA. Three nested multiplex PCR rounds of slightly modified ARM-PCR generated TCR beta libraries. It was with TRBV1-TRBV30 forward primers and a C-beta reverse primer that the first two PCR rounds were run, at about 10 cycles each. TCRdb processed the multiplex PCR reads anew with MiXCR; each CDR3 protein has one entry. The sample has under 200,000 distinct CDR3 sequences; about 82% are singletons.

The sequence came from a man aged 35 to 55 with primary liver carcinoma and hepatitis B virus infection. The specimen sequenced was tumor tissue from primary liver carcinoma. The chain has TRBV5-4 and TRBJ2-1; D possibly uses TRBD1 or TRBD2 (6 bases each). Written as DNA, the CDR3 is TGTGCCAGCAGCTTGGCTGGGGGGCAGCAGTTCTTC. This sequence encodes CASSLAGGQQFF.